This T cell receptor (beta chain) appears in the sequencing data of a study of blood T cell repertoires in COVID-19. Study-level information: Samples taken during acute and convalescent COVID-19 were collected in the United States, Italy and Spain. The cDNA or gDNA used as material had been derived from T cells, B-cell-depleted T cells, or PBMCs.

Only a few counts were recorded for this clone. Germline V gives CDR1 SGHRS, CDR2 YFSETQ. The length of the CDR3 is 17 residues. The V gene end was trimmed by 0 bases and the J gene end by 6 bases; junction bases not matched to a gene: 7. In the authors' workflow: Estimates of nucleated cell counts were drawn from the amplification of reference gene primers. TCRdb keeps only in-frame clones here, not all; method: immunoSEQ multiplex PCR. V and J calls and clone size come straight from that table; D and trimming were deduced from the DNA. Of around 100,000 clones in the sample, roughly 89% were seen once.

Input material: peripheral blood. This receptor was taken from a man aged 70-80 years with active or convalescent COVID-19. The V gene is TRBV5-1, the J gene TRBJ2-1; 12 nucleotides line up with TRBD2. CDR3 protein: CASSLEVLAGGLNEQFF. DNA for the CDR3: TGCGCCAGCAGCTTGGAAGTCCTAGCGGGGGGGCTCAATGAGCAGTTCTTC.